This entry concerns a single T cell receptor (beta chain). Its antigen is as yet unknown. These data come from a study of T cell responses to AZD1222 COVID-19 vaccine. This CDR3 spans 13 amino acids. V was clipped by 4 bases and J by 4 bases, with 8 bases between them. Germline V gene sequence: CDR1 MGHRA, CDR2 YSYEKL. The table came from immunoSEQ multiplex PCR; TCRdb's copy has only in-frame clones and leaves some out. The profile shows 90,000 to 130,000 clones, 94% of them singletons. Study results and limitations: Spike-specific TCR breadth and depth went up after people got two AZD1222 doses.

Pooled in the analysis were second doses at about 4 or about 12 weeks. The sample was peripheral blood, taken 28 days after the second AZD1222 dose. The receptor comes from an adult who received the AZD1222 COVID-19 vaccine. V is TRBV4-1 and J is TRBJ1-5; D is unresolved. The CDR3 DNA reads TGCGCCAGCAGCCTTCAGTATAATCAGCCCCAGCATTTT. It codes for CASSLQYNQPQHF.